This TCR beta chain appears in the sequencing data of a study of Ad26.COV2.S vaccination and SARS-CoV-2 variants. Across the study: The authors gave Ad26.COV2.S intramuscularly, either once or twice 56 days apart.

V was trimmed by 4 bases and J by 2 bases, leaving 11 bases between them. Germline CDR1 and CDR2: LGHNA and YNFKEQ. The CDR3 loop spans 15 amino acids. The treatment: 15 to 20 received Ad26.COV2.S at low or high dose, single or two shots; about 5 received placebo; per-sample allocation not given. Samples came from day 63 after the first vaccine or placebo injection. It was Wuhan-strain SARS-CoV-2 spike that the Ad26 vaccine vector expressed. Details on this clone: The antigen is unknown. This same CDR3 is encoded by further DNA sequences in the sample.

General study points: Vaccinated individuals (as opposed to placebo recipients) had higher spike-specific TCR breadth.

Measured with immunoSEQ multiplex PCR; TCRdb has only the in-frame clones, and not every one. The table has hundreds of thousands of clones, 80% to 90% seen once; the top ten hold over 2.5%. Specimen: peripheral blood, collected in a trial of Ad26.COV2.S vaccine versus placebo. The receptor's source is a person between 18 and 65 years old who received the Ad26.COV2.S COVID-19 vaccine or a placebo. This rearrangement joins TRBV4-2 to TRBJ2-2, with D possibly being TRBD1 (6 bases). This chain's CDR3 is CASSPWTANTGELFF. DNA for the CDR3: TGTGCCAGCAGCCCCTGGACAGCCAACACCGGGGAGCTGTTTTTT.